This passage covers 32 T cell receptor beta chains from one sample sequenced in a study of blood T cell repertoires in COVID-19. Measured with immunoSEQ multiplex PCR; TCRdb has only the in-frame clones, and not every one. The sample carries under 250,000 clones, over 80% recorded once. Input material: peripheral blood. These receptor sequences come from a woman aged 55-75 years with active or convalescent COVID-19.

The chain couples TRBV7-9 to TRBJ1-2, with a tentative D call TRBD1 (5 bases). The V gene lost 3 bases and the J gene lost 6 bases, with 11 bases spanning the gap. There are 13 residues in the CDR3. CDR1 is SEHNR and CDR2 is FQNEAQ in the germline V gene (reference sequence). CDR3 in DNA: TGTGCCAGCAGCTTTTCAGGGTGGGATGGCTACACCTTC. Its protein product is CASSFSGWDGYTF.

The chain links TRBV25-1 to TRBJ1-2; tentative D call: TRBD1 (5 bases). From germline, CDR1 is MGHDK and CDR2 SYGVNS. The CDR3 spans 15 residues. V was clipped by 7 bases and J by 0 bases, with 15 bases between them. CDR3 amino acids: CASTWGDAANYGYTF. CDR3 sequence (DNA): TGTGCCAGCACCTGGGGGGACGCCGCTAACTATGGCTACACCTTC.

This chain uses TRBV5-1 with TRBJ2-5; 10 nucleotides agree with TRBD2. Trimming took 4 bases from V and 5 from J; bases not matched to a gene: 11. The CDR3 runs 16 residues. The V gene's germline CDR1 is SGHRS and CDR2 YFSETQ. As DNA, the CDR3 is TGCGCCAGCAGCGGGGGATCTAGCGGGGGCCGGGAGACCCAGTACTTC. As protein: CASSGGSSGGRETQYF.

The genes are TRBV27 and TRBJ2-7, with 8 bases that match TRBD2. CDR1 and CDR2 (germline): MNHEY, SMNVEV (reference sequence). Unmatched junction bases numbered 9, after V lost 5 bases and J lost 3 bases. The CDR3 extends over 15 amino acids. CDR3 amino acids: CASSKGLVSIYEQYF. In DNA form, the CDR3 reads TGTGCCAGCAGTAAGGGACTAGTTTCGATCTACGAGCAGTACTTC.

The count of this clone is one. The CDR3 coding sequence is TGTGCCATCAGTGAGACAGGGCTCTACGAGCAGTACTTC. Translating it yields CAISETGLYEQYF. The chain joins TRBV10-3 to TRBJ2-7; tentatively, D is TRBD1 (6 bases). This CDR3 contains 13 residues. Germline V gene data show CDR1 as ENHRY and CDR2 as SYGVKD. Trimming removed 2 bases at V and 3 bases at J, with 8 bases between.

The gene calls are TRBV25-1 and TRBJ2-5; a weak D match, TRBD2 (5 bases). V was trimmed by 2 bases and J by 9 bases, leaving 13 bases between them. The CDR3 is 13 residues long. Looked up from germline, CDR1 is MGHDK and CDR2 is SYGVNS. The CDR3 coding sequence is TGTGCCAGCAGTGAACAAGGACCCGGGGCCCAGTACTTC. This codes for CASSEQGPGAQYF. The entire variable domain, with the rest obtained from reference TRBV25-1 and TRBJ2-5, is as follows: EADIYQTPRYLVIGTGKKITLECSQTMGHDKMYWYQQDPGMELHLIHYSYGVNSTEKGDLSSESTVSRIRTEHFPLTLESARPSHTSQYLCASSEQGPGAQYFGPGTRLLVL.

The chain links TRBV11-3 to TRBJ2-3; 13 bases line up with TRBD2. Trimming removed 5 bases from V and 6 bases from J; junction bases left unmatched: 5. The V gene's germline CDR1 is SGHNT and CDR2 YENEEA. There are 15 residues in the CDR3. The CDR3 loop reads CASSKGTSGTDTQYF. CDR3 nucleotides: TGTGCCAGCAGCAAAGGGACTAGCGGGACCGATACGCAGTATTTT.

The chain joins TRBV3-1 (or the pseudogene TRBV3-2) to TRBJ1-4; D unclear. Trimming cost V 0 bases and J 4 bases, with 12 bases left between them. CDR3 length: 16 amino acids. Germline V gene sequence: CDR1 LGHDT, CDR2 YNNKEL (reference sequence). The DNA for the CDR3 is TGTGCCAGCAGCCAAGATTCCGCCCAGTTTAATGAAAAACTGTTTTTT. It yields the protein CASSQDSAQFNEKLFF.

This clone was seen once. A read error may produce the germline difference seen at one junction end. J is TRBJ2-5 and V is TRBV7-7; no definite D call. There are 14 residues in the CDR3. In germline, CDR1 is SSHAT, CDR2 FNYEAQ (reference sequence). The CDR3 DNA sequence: TGTGCTAGCAGTTTAGGTCCCGTTCGTGAGACCCAGTACTTC. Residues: CASSLGPVRETQYF.

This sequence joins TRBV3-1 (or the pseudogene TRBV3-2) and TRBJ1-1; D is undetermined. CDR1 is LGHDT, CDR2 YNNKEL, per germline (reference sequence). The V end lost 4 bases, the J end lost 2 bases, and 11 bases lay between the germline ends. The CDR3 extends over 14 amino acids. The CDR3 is CASSPTRGNTEAFF. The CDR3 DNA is TGTGCCAGCAGCCCGACCCGAGGCAACACTGAAGCTTTCTTT.

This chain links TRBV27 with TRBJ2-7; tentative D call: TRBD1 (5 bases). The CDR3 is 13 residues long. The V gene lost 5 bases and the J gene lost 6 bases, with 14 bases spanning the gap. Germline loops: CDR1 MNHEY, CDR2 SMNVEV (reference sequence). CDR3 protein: CASSASPRVEQYF. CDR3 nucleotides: TGTGCCAGCAGTGCCTCTCCCAGGGTCGAGCAGTACTTC.

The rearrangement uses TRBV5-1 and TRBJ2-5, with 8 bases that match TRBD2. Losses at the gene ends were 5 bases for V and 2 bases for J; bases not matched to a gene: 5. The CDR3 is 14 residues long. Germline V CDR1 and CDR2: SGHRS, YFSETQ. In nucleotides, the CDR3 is TGCGCCAGCAGTTCGACGGGAGGGCAAGAGACCCAGTACTTC. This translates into CASSSTGGQETQYF.

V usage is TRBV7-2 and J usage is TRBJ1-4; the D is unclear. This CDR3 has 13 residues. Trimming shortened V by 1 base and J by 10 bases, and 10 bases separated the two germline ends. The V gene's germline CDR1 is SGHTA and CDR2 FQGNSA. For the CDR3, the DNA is TGTGCCAGCAGCTTAGATGGACGGGGAAAACTGTTTTTT. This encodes CASSLDGRGKLFF. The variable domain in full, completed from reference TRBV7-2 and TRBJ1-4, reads GAGVSQSPSNKVTEKGKDVELRCDPISGHTALYWYRQSLGQGLEFLIYFQGNSAPDKSGLPSDRFSAERTGGSVSTLTIQRTQQEDSAVYLCASSLDGRGKLFFGSGTQLSVL.

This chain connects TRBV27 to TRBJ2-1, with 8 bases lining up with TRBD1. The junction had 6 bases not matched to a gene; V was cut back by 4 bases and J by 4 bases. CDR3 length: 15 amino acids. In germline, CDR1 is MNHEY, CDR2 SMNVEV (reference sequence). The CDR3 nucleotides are TGTGCCAGCAGTTCCGGGACAGGTAGTTACAATGAGCAGTTCTTC. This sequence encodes CASSSGTGSYNEQFF.

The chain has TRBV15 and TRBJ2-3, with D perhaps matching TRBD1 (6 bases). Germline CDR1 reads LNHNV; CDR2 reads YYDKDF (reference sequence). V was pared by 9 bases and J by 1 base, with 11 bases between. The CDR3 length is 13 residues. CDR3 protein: CATGQHRTDTQYF. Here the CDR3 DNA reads TGTGCCACGGGACAACACCGCACAGATACGCAGTATTTT.

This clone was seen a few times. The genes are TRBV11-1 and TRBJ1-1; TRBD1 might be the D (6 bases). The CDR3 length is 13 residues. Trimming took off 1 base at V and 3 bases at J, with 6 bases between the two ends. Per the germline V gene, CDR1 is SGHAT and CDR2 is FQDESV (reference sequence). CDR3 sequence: CASSLGTDTEAFF. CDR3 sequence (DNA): TGTGCCAGCAGCTTAGGGACAGACACTGAAGCTTTCTTT.

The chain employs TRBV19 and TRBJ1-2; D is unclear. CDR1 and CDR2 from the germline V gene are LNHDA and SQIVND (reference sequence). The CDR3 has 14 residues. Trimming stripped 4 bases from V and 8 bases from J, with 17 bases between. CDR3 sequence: CASSTRIREGGYTF. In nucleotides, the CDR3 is TGTGCCAGTAGTACCCGTATTCGGGAAGGCGGCTACACCTTC.

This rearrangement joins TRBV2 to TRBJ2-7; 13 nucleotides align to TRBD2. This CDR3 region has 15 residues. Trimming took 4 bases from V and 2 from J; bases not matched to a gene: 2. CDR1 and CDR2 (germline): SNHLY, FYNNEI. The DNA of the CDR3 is TGTGCCAGCAGTGCGGGGACTAGCGGGACCTACGAGCAGTACTTC. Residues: CASSAGTSGTYEQYF.

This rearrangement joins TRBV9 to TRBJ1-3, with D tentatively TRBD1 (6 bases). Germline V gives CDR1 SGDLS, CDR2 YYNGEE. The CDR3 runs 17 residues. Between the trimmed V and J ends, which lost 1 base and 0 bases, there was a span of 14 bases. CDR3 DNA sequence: TGTGCCAGCAGCGTACGGACAGATTCTTCCTCTGGAAACACCATATATTTT. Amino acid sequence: CASSVRTDSSSGNTIYF.

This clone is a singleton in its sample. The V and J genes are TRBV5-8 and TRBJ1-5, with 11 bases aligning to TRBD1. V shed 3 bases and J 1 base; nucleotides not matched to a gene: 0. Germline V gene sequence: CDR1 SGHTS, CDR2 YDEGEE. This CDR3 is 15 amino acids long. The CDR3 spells CASSWDRGSNQPQHF. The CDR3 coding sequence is TGTGCCAGCAGCTGGGACAGGGGGAGCAATCAGCCCCAGCATTTT.

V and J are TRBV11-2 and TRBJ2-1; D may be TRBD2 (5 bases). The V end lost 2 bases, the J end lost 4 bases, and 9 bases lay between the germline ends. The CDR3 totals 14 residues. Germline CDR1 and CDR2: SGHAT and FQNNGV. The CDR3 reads CASSLLGLYNEQFF. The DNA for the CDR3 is TGTGCCAGCAGCTTACTAGGACTTTACAATGAGCAGTTCTTC.

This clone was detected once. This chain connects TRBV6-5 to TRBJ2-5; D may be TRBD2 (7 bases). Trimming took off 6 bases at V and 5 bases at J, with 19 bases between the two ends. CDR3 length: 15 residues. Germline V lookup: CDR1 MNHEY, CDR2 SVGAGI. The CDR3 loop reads CASRWEGGGSETQYF. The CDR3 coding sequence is TGTGCCAGCAGATGGGAGGGGGGCGGGAGTGAGACCCAGTACTTC.

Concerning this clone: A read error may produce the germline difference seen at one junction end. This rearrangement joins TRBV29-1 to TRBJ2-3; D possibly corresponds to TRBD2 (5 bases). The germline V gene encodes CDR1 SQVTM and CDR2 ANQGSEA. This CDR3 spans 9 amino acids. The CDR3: CSVEGRRRF. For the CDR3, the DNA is TGCAGCGTTGAAGGTCGGAGGCGTTTT.

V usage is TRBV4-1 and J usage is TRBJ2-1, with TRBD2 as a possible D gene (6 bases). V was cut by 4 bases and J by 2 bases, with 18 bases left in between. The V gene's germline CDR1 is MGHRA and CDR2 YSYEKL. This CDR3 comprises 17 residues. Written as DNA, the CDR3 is TGCGCCAGCAGCCTGACCGGGACTCAACTTCCCTACAATGAGCAGTTCTTC. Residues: CASSLTGTQLPYNEQFF.

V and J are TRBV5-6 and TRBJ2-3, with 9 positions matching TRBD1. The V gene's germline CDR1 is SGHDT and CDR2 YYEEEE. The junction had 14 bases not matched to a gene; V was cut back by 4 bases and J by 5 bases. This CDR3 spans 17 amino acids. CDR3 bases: TGTGCCAGCAGCCCGAAATCCGGGACAGGGTATCAAGATACGCAGTATTTT. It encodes CASSPKSGTGYQDTQYF.

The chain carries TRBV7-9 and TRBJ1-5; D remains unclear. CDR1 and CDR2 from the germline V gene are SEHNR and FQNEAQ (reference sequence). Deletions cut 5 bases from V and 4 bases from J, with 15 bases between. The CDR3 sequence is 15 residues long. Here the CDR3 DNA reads TGTGCCAGCAGCCCCCCGGGAGGCGGTAATCAGCCCCAGCATTTT. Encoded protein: CASSPPGGGNQPQHF.

CDR3 coding DNA: TGTGCCAGCAGATGGGTTACGGGACTATGCTACGAGCAGTACTTC. Its translation is CASRWVTGLCYEQYF. V gene TRBV21-1 combines with J gene TRBJ2-7; TRBD2, as called in the table, went unchecked against the DNA. TRBV21-1 is a recognized pseudogene. The CDR3 has 15 residues.

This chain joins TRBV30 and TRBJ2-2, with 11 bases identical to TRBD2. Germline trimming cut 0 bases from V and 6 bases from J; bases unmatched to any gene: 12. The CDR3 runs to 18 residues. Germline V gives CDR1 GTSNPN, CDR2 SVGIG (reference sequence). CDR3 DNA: TGTGCCTGGAGTGTGTATACTAGCGGGAGTGTTAGTTCCGGGGAGCTGTTTTTT. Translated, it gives CAWSVYTSGSVSSGELFF.

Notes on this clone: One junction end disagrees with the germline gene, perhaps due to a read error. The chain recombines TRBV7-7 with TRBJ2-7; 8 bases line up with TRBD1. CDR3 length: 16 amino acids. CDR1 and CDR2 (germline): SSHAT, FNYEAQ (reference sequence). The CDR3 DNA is TGTGCTAGCAGCCCAACCGGCAGGGGGCTGACCTACGAGCAGTACTTC. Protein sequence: CASSPTGRGLTYEQYF. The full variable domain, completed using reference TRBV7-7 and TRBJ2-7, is GAGVSQSPRYKVTKRGQDVTLRCDPISSHATLYWYQQALGQGPEFLTYFNYEAQPDKSGLPSDRFSAERPEGSISTLTIQRTEQRDSAMYRCASSPTGRGLTYEQYFGPGTRLTVT.

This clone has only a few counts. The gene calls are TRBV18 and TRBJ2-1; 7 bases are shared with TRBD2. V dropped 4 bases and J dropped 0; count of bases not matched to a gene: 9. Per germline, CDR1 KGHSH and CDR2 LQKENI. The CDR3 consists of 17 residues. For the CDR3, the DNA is TGTGCCAGCTCACAACTAGCGCAACGCAGCTCCTACAATGAGCAGTTCTTC. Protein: CASSQLAQRSSYNEQFF.

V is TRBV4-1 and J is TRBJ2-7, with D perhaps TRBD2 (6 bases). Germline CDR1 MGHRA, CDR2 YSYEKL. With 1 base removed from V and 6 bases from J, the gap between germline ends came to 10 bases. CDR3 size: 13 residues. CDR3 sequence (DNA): TGCGCCAGCAGCCAAGCCCAGGGAGGCGAGCAGTACGTC. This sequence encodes CASSQAQGGEQYV.

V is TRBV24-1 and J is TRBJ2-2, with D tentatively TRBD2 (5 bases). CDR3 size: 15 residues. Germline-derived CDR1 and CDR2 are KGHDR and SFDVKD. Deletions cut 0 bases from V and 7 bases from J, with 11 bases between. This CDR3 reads CATSDLRGRDGELFF. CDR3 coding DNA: TGTGCCACCAGTGATTTGCGAGGACGGGACGGGGAGCTGTTTTTT.